This section outlines one T cell receptor (beta chain) sequence together with its context. This record comes from a study of blood T cell repertoires in COVID-19. Followed longitudinally, the Seattle patients had been enrolled during active infection. Per the study methods: Reference gene primer amplification in the assay estimated nucleated cell counts. Some clones are missing from TCRdb's copy, which holds only in-frame ones; the method was immunoSEQ multiplex PCR. That table is the source of V, J and clone size, and D and trimming were worked out from the DNA. The sample has some 180,000 clones; around 85% are singletons. This CDR3 spans 17 amino acids. Germline V gene sequence: CDR1 MNHEY, CDR2 SMNVEV (reference sequence). The trim removed 6 bases at V and 0 bases at J, leaving 9 bases unmatched.

J is TRBJ2-3 and V is TRBV27, with 10 bases matching TRBD1. The sequencing sample was made of peripheral blood. This sequence was found in an elderly woman with COVID-19, enrolled during active disease. This CDR3 reads CASRKGQGSFSTDTQYF. CDR3 sequence (DNA): TGTGCCAGCAGGAAGGGACAGGGGAGTTTCAGCACAGATACGCAGTATTTT.